The clone carrying this TCR beta chain was seen at least ten times. Its specificity is unknown. The data belong to a study of HIV-infected patients and healthy controls. Study-wide findings and caveats: Healthy controls shared more CDR3 sequences between individuals than HIV-infected patients did.

cDNA was made from around 0.45 ug RNA using alpha and beta constant primers. Alpha and beta chain libraries were made separately by chain-specific third strand synthesis with multiplexing indices. The SP2 site served as the priming point for second strand synthesis. TCRdb called the 5' RACE reads again in MiXCR, with one record for every CDR3 protein. The sample has over 15,000 distinct CDR3 sequences; roughly 6% are singletons. The repertoire came from unfractionated whole blood and reflected all unsorted peripheral T cells. The V and J ends lost 4 bases and 3 bases respectively, with 4 bases between them. The CDR3 extends over 11 amino acids. CDR1 and CDR2 from the germline V gene are SGDLS and YYNGEE.

The sequence was obtained from an adult in good health. The rearrangement links TRBV9 to TRBJ1-1; no reliable D call. The sequencing input was blood. CDR3 residues: CASSLYTEAFF. CDR3 nucleotide sequence: TGTGCCAGCAGCCTTTACACTGAAGCTTTCTTT.